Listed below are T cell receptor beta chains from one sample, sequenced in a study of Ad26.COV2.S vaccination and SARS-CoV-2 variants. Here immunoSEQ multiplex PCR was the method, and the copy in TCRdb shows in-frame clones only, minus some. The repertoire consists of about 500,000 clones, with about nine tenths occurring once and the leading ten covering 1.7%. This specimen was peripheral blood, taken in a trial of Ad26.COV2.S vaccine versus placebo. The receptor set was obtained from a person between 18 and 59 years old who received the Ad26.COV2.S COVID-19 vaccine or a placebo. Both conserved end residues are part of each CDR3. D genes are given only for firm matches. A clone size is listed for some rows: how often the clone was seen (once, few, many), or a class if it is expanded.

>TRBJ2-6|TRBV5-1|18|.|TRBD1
CASSLNQDRAPGANVLTF
TGCGCCAGCAGCCTAAACCAAGACAGGGCTCCTGGGGCCAACGTCCTGACTTTC
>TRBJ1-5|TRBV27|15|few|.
CASSLSLTSNQPQHF
TGTGCCAGCAGTTTATCTCTCACTAGCAATCAGCCCCAGCATTTT
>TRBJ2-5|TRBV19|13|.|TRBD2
CASTTSGRETQYF
TGTGCCAGTACCACTAGCGGGAGGGAGACCCAGTACTTC
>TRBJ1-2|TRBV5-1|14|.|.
CASSWGPTRRGYTF
TGCGCCAGCAGCTGGGGACCCACGAGGAGGGGCTACACCTTC
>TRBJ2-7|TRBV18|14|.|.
CASSPTTMGNEQYF
TGTGCCAGCTCACCAACCACGATGGGCAACGAGCAGTACTTC
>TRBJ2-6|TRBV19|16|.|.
CASSPAYASGANVLTF
TGTGCCAGTAGTCCCGCATATGCCTCTGGGGCCAACGTCCTGACTTTC
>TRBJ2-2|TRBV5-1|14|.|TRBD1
CASSLEGATGELFF
TGCGCCAGCAGCTTGGAGGGGGCAACCGGGGAGCTGTTTTTT
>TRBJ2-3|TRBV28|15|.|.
CASSPRGFYTDTQYF
TGTGCCAGCAGTCCGAGGGGGTTTTACACAGATACGCAGTATTTT
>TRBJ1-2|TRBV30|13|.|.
CAWSATGDYGYTF
TGTGCCTGGAGTGCGACAGGTGACTATGGCTACACCTTC
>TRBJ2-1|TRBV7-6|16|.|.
CASSLVEGRPYNEQFF
TGTGCCAGCAGCTTAGTTGAGGGGAGACCCTACAATGAGCAGTTCTTC
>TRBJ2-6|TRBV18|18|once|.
CASSPALQTRSGANVLTF
TGTGCCAGCTCACCAGCGTTACAGACACGCTCTGGGGCCAACGTCCTGACTTTC
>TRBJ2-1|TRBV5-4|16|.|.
CASSLVRGTSYNEQFF
TGTGCCAGCAGCTTGGTGAGGGGGACCTCCTACAATGAGCAGTTCTTC
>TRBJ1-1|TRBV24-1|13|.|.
CATSSEQNTEAFF
TGTGCCACCAGTTCGGAACAGAACACTGAAGCTTTCTTT
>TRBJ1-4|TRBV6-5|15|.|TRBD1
CASSTTGATNEKLFF
TGTGCCAGCAGTACGACAGGGGCAACTAATGAAAAACTGTTTTTT
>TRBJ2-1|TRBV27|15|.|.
CASSFLGASHNEQFF
TGTGCCAGCAGCTTTCTTGGGGCTTCACACAATGAGCAGTTCTTC
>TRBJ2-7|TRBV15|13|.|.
CATSLTGTYEQYF
TGTGCCACCAGCCTTACCGGGACCTACGAGCAGTACTTC
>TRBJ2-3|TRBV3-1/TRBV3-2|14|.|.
CASSLLGEADTQYF
TGTGCCAGCAGCCTGCTAGGTGAGGCAGATACGCAGTATTTT
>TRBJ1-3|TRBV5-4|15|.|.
CASSRDGFSGNTIYF
TGTGCCAGCAGCCGGGACGGATTCTCTGGAAACACCATATATTTT
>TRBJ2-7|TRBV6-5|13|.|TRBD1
CASRTGVAYEQYF
TGTGCCAGCAGAACAGGGGTGGCCTACGAGCAGTACTTC
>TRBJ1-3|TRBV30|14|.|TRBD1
CALQTGGFGNTIYF
TGTGCCCTACAGACAGGGGGCTTCGGAAACACCATATATTTT
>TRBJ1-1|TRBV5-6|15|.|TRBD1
CASSSLQGLNTEAFF
TGTGCCAGCAGCAGCTTACAGGGGCTGAACACTGAAGCTTTCTTT
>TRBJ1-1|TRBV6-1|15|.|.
CASSEVLGGNTEAFF
TGTGCCAGCAGTGAGGTTCTGGGAGGCAACACTGAAGCTTTCTTT
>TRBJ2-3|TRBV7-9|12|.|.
CASSRVTDTQYF
TGTGCCAGCAGCCGGGTCACAGATACGCAGTATTTT
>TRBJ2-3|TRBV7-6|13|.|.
CASSFQPEDTQYF
TGTGCCAGCAGTTTCCAGCCTGAAGATACGCAGTATTTT
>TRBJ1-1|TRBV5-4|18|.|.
CASSPKGHRSGWGTEAFF
TGTGCCAGCAGCCCTAAGGGCCATAGGTCAGGGTGGGGGACTGAAGCTTTCTTT
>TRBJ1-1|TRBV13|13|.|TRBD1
CASGRQGYTEAFF
TGTGCCAGCGGACGACAGGGGTATACTGAAGCTTTCTTT
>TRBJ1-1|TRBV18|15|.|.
CASSPWVGAYTEAFF
TGTGCCAGCTCACCATGGGTGGGGGCGTACACTGAAGCTTTCTTT
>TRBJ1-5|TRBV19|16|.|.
CASSMEGHLLNQPQHF
TGTGCCAGTAGTATGGAGGGGCACTTACTCAATCAGCCCCAGCATTTT
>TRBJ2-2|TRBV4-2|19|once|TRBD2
CASSPTGVLAGQYTGELFF
TGTGCCAGCAGCCCAACCGGGGTACTAGCGGGGCAATACACCGGGGAGCTGTTTTTT
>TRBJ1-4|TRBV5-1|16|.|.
CASSPPVGTGNEKLFF
TGCGCCAGCAGCCCACCGGTGGGAACGGGTAATGAAAAACTGTTTTTT
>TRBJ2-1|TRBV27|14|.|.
CASSFKGSYNEQFF
TGTGCCAGCAGTTTTAAGGGGTCCTACAATGAGCAGTTCTTC
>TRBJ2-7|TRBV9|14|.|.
CASSVAGAGYEQYF
TGTGCCAGCAGCGTAGCAGGGGCGGGCTACGAGCAGTACTTC
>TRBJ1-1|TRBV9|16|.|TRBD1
CASSARGTGGFTEAFF
TGTGCCAGCAGCGCGAGGGGGACAGGGGGCTTCACTGAAGCTTTCTTT
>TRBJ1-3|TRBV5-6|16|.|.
CASSLYAASSGNTIYF
TGTGCCAGCAGCTTGTACGCGGCTAGCTCTGGAAACACCATATATTTT
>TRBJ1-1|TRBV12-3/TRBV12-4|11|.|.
CASSFRHQAFF
TGTGCCAGCAGTTTCAGGCATCAAGCTTTCTTT
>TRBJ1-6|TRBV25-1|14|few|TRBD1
CASRSDRGGSPLHF
TGTGCCAGCAGGTCCGACAGGGGGGGTTCACCCCTCCACTTT
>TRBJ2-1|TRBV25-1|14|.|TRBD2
CASSRAGQVNEQFF
TGTGCCAGCAGCCGAGCGGGGCAGGTCAATGAGCAGTTCTTC
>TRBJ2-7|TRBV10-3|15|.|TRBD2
CAISESRGRASEQYF
TGTGCCATCAGTGAGTCGCGCGGGAGGGCTTCCGAGCAGTACTTC
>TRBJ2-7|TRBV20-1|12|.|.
CSASGGSYEQYF
TGCAGTGCTAGTGGGGGATCGTACGAGCAGTACTTC
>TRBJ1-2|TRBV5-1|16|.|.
CASSLGSTSKSYGYTF
TGCGCCAGCAGCTTGGGGTCGACCAGCAAATCTTATGGCTACACCTTC
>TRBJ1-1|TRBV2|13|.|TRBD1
CASTGQTNTEAFF
TGTGCCAGCACGGGACAGACGAACACTGAAGCTTTCTTT
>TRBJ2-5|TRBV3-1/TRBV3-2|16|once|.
CASSQSYGALGETQYF
TGTGCCAGCAGCCAATCGTACGGGGCATTGGGAGAGACCCAGTACTTC
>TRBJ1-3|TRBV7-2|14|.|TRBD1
CASSGRTGGNTIYF
TGTGCCAGCAGCGGCCGGACAGGAGGAAACACCATATATTTT
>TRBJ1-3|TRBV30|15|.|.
CAWSAGQSSGNTIYF
TGTGCCTGGAGCGCCGGTCAAAGCTCTGGAAACACCATATATTTT
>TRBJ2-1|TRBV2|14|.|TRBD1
CASRGGTGYNEQFF
TGTGCCAGCAGGGGTGGGACAGGATACAATGAGCAGTTCTTC
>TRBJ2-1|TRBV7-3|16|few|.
CASSPRGTTSYNEQFF
TGTGCCAGCAGCCCCCGCGGGACAACATCCTACAATGAGCAGTTCTTC
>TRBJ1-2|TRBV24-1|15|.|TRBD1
CATSDRTGEGYGYTF
TGTGCCACCAGTGACCGGACAGGGGAGGGCTATGGCTACACCTTC
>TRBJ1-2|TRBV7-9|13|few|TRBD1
CASSSPTGLGYTF
TGTGCCAGCAGCTCTCCGACAGGGCTCGGCTACACCTTC
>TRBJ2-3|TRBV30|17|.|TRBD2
CAWSALRTSGTTDTQYF
TGTGCCTGGAGTGCCCTCCGGACTAGCGGGACCACAGATACGCAGTATTTT
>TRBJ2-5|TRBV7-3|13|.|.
CASSPRQLGTQYF
TGTGCCAGCAGCCCTCGACAGTTAGGGACCCAGTACTTC
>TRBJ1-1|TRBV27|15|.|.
CASSLTGNLGTEAFF
TGTGCCAGCAGTTTAACAGGGAATTTGGGAACTGAAGCTTTCTTT
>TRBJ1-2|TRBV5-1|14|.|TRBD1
CASSIKTGDYGYTF
TGCGCCAGCAGCATAAAGACAGGGGACTATGGCTACACCTTC
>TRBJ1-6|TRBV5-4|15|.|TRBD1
CASSKDRGNNSPLHF
TGTGCCAGCAGCAAGGACAGGGGAAATAATTCACCCCTCCACTTT
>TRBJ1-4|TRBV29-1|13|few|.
CSVDDRSNEKLFF
TGCAGCGTTGACGACAGGTCAAATGAAAAACTGTTTTTT
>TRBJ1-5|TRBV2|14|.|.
CASSAGQGNQPQHF
TGTGCCAGCAGTGCGGGGCAGGGCAATCAGCCCCAGCATTTT
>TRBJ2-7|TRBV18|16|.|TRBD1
CASSPPTGGASYEQYF
TGTGCCAGCTCACCACCAACAGGGGGAGCCTCCTACGAGCAGTACTTC
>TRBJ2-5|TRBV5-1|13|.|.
CASSSEGQETQYF
TGCGCCAGCAGCTCAGAGGGGCAAGAGACCCAGTACTTC
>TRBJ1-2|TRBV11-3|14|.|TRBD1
CASSSGPTGDGYTF
TGTGCCAGCAGCTCGGGGCCGACAGGGGACGGCTACACCTTC